The source of this T cell receptor beta chain is a study of blood T cells in healthy people across ages. Together with a sample-barcoded 5' primer, a J-beta primer mix was included in a second PCR lasting roughly 6 to 12 cycles. From the 5' RACE reads, TCRdb called clonotypes with MiXCR, one entry per CDR3 protein. The sample contains approximately 810,000 distinct CDR3 sequences, more than 25% of which appear only once. Samples each had at least 5.5 micrograms of total RNA extracted. What was sequenced was blood. This TCR was sampled from an elderly woman in good health.

CDR3 nucleotides: TGTGCCAGCAGCCCCTGGAACGAAAAACTGTTTTTT. Protein product: CASSPWNEKLFF. The genes are TRBV7-2 and TRBJ1-4; the D is unclear. Germline CDR1 reads SGHTA; CDR2 reads FQGNSA. V lost 5 bases to trimming and J lost 8 bases, with 9 bases between them. The CDR3 loop spans 12 amino acids.